The T cell receptor beta chain described here comes from a study of shared clonotypes between healthy human individuals. Germline V gives CDR1 SGHVS, CDR2 FNYEAQ. Between the trimmed V and J ends, which lost 1 base and 4 bases, there was a span of 18 bases. The CDR3 consists of 17 residues. Method: immunoSEQ multiplex PCR; TCRdb's copy keeps in-frame clones and lacks some. The sample has approximately 1.9 million clones; roughly 95% are singletons. CD45RO-negative, CCR7-selected cells formed the naive CD8 fraction, which excluded terminally differentiated effector memory CD45RA+ cells. The donor population consisted of healthy HIV-negative adults with no recent acute infections or vaccinations.

The sequence derives from a man between 18 and 29 years old in good health. Some clones in this sample may be carry-over from other donors' samples. Sequencing used naive CD8+ T cells from PBMCs. This rearrangement joins TRBV7-6 to TRBJ2-3; D might be TRBD1 or TRBD2, each matching 5 bases. The DNA for the CDR3 is TGTGCCAGCAGCTTAGAGCAGTCTGGCCGAGGGGCAGATACGCAGTATTTT. Encoded protein: CASSLEQSGRGADTQYF.